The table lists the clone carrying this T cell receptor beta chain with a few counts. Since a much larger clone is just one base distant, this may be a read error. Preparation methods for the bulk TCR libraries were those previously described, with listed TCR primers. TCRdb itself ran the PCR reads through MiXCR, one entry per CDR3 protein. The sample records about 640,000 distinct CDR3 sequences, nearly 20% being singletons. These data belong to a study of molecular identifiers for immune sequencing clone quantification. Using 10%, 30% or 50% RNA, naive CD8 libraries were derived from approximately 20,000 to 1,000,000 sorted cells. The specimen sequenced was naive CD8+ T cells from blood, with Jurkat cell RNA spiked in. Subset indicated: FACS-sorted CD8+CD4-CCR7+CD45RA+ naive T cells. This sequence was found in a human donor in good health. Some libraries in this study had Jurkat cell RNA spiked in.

The CDR3 loop is CASGYSAVAATDTQYF. CDR3 in DNA: TGTGCCAGCGGTTACTCGGCGGTAGCTGCAACAGATACGCAGTATTTT. V usage is TRBV6-5 and J usage is TRBJ2-3; no clear D gene. The germline gives CDR1 MNHEY, CDR2 SVGAGI. The CDR3 covers 16 residues.